Following are 3 T cell receptor beta chains from one sample sequenced in a study of blood T cell repertoires in COVID-19. Repertoires were generated with immunoSEQ multiplex PCR, while TCRdb's copy carries only in-frame clones and drops some. The sample consists of 100,000 to 150,000 clones, more than 70% of them appearing once. The specimen was peripheral blood. These receptors were obtained from a woman of 80 years or more with acute or convalescent COVID-19.

The chain recombines TRBV28 with TRBJ1-5; TRBD1 is a possible D gene (5 bases). V was shortened by 8 bases and J by 5 bases, with 10 bases between the two germline ends. Germline CDR1 reads MDHEN; CDR2 reads SYDVKM. The CDR3 covers 12 residues. The CDR3 sequence: CASFQGDQPQHF. The CDR3 DNA reads TGTGCCAGCTTCCAGGGCGATCAGCCCCAGCATTTT.

This chain links TRBV10-3 with TRBJ1-6, with D possibly TRBD1 on 6 matching bases. The V end lost 4 bases, the J end lost 5 bases, and 6 bases lay between the germline ends. CDR3 size: 13 residues. Germline V CDR1 and CDR2: ENHRY, SYGVKD. The DNA of the CDR3 is TGTGCCATCAGTGGGACAGATAATTCACCCCTCCACTTT. This sequence encodes CAISGTDNSPLHF.

The rearrangement links TRBV11-2 to TRBJ2-7; 7 bases align to TRBD1. Per the germline V gene, CDR1 is SGHAT and CDR2 is FQNNGV. CDR3 size: 14 residues. V dropped 5 bases and J dropped 3; count of bases not matched to a gene: 7. Written as DNA, the CDR3 is TGTGCCAGCAGCCCGCGGACAGGCCTCTACGAGCAGTACTTC. Amino acid sequence: CASSPRTGLYEQYF.